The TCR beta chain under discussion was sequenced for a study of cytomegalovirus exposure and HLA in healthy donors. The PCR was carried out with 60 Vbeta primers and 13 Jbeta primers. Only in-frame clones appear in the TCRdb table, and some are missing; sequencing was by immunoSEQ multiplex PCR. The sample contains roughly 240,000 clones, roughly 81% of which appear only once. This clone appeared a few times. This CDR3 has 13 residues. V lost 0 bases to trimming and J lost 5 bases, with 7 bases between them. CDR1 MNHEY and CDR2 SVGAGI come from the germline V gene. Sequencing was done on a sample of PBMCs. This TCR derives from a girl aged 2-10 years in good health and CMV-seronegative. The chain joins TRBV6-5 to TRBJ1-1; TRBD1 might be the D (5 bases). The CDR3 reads CASSYSGGTEAFF. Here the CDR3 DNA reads TGTGCCAGCAGTTACTCGGGGGGGACTGAAGCTTTCTTT.